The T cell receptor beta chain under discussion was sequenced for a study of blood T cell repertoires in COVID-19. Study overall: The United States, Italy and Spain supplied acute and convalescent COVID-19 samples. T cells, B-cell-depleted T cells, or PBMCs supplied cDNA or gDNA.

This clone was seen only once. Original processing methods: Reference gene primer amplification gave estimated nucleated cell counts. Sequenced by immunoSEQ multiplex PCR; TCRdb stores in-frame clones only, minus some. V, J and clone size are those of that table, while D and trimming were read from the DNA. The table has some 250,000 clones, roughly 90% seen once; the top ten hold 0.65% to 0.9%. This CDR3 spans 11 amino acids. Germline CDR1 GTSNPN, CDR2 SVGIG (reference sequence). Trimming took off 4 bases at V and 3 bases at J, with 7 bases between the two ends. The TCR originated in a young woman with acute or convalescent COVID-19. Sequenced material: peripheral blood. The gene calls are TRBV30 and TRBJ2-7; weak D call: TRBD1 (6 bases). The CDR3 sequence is CAWTGDYEQYF. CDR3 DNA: TGTGCCTGGACAGGGGACTACGAGCAGTACTTC.